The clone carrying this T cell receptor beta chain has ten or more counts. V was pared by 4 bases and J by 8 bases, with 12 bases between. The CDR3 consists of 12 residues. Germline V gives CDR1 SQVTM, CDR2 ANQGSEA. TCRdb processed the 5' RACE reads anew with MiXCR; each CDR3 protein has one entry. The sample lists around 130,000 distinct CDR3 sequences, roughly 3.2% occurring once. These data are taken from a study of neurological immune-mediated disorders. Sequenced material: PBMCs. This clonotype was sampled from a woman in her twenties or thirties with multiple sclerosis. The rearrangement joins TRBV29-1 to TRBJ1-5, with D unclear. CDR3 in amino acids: CSVGSGHEPQHF. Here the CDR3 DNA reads TGCAGCGTTGGGAGCGGCCATGAGCCCCAGCATTTT.